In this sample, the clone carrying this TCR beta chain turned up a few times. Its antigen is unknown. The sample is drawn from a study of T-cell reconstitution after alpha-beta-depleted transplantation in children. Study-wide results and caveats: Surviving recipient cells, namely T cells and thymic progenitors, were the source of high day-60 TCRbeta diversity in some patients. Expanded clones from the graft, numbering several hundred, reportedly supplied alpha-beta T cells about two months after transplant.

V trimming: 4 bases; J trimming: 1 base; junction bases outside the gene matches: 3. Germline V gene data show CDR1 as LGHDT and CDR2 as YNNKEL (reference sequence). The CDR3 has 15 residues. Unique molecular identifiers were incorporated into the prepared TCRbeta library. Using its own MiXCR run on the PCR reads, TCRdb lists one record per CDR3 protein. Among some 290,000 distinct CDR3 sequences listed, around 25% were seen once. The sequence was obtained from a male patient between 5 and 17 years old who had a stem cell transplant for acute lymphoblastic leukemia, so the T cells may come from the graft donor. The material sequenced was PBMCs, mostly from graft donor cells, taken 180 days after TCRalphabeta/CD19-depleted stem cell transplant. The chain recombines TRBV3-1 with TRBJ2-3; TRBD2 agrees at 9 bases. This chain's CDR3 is CASSLAGVRTDTQYF. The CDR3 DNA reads TGTGCCAGCAGCCTAGCGGGAGTACGCACAGATACGCAGTATTTT.